A selection of T cell receptor beta chains follows, all from one sample in a study of blood T cell repertoires in COVID-19. Sequencing was performed with immunoSEQ multiplex PCR; in TCRdb, only in-frame clones are kept and a portion is missing. The table records about 53,000 clones, approximately 90% of them present only once. What was sequenced was peripheral blood. The receptors shown here come from a man over 45 with acute or convalescent COVID-19. Each CDR3 is given with its conserved first and last residue. D genes are given only for firm matches. Expanded clones are given a class, and other clones once, few, many or no size at all.

V gene: TRBV29-1
CDR3 length: 14
J gene: TRBJ1-2
clone size: -
D gene: TRBD1
CDR3 DNA: TGCAGCGTTGAAGGGGACAGGGTACACCATGGCTACACCTTC
CDR3 protein: CSVEGDRVHHGYTF

V gene: TRBV6-1
CDR3 length: 15
J gene: TRBJ2-1
clone size: few
D gene: TRBD2
CDR3 DNA: TGTGCCAGCAGTGACGGCGGGAGCTGGGTAAATGAGCAGTTCTTC
CDR3 protein: CASSDGGSWVNEQFF

V gene: TRBV7-9
CDR3 length: 15
J gene: TRBJ1-3
clone size: -
D gene: TRBD1
CDR3 DNA: TGTGCCTCCCGCCCACGACAGGGGACTTGGGACACCATATATTTT
CDR3 protein: CASRPRQGTWDTIYF

V gene: TRBV7-9
CDR3 length: 14
J gene: TRBJ1-5
clone size: -
D gene: TRBD1
CDR3 DNA: TGTGCCAGCACCTTAGGAGGGGGCAACCAGCCCCAGCATTTT
CDR3 protein: CASTLGGGNQPQHF

V gene: TRBV10-3
CDR3 length: 15
J gene: TRBJ1-5
clone size: -
D gene: -
CDR3 DNA: TGTGCCATCAGGGGCACAGGGTTTGGCAATCAGCCCCAGCATTTT
CDR3 protein: CAIRGTGFGNQPQHF

V gene: TRBV5-4
CDR3 length: 12
J gene: TRBJ2-5
clone size: -
D gene: -
CDR3 DNA: TGTGCCAGCAGCTTCTCCGGAGAGACCCAGTACTTC
CDR3 protein: CASSFSGETQYF

V gene: TRBV5-4
CDR3 length: 14
J gene: TRBJ2-3
clone size: -
D gene: TRBD1
CDR3 DNA: TGTGCCAGCACTGGGGACAGGGAAACAGATACGCAGTATTTT
CDR3 protein: CASTGDRETDTQYF

V gene: TRBV24-1
CDR3 length: 13
J gene: TRBJ2-1
clone size: once
D gene: -
CDR3 DNA: TGTGCCACCAGTTTGCGACTGAACAATGAGCAGTTCTTC
CDR3 protein: CATSLRLNNEQFF

V gene: TRBV19
CDR3 length: 14
J gene: TRBJ1-2
clone size: -
D gene: -
CDR3 DNA: TGTGCCAGTAGACGGGTACCAGCTAACTATGGCTACACCTTC
CDR3 protein: CASRRVPANYGYTF

V gene: TRBV6-5
CDR3 length: 13
J gene: TRBJ2-5
clone size: -
D gene: -
CDR3 DNA: TGTGCCAGTTCGCTTACTGGGCCCCGGACCCAGTACTTC
CDR3 protein: CASSLTGPRTQYF